These T cell receptor beta chains were read from a single sample in a study of T cell responses to AZD1222 COVID-19 vaccine. Profiled with immunoSEQ multiplex PCR; TCRdb holds only in-frame clones, not every one. The table lists tens of thousands of clones, roughly nine tenths of them singletons. Sequenced here: peripheral blood, sampled on day 0 of AZD1222 vaccination. Receptors were obtained from an adult in good health. Each CDR3 is given with its conserved first and last residue. D genes are given only for firm matches. Clone size is shown for a subset of rows, as once, few, many or a class of expanded clone.

J gene: TRBJ1-1; clone size: NA; V gene: TRBV28; D gene: NA; CDR3 protein: CASKRGMNTEAFF; CDR3 DNA: TGTGCCAGCAAGCGGGGGATGAACACTGAAGCTTTCTTT
J gene: TRBJ2-1; clone size: NA; V gene: TRBV6-5; D gene: NA; CDR3 protein: CASRPRDISNEQFF; CDR3 DNA: TGTGCCAGCAGGCCCCGGGACATCTCCAATGAGCAGTTCTTC
J gene: TRBJ1-2; clone size: NA; V gene: TRBV5-1; D gene: TRBD1; CDR3 protein: CASSRQGEAAEGYTF; CDR3 DNA: TGCGCCAGCAGCCGACAGGGAGAGGCTGCGGAGGGCTACACCTTC
J gene: TRBJ1-3; clone size: NA; V gene: TRBV4-2; D gene: NA; CDR3 protein: CASSPTGLSGNTIYF; CDR3 DNA: TGTGCCAGCAGCCCGACAGGCCTCTCTGGAAACACCATATATTTT
J gene: TRBJ2-1; clone size: NA; V gene: TRBV18; D gene: TRBD2; CDR3 protein: CASSPVSGGSSEQFF; CDR3 DNA: TGTGCCAGCTCACCTGTGTCCGGGGGGTCGAGTGAGCAGTTCTTC
J gene: TRBJ1-6; clone size: few; V gene: TRBV4-3; D gene: NA; CDR3 protein: CASSQERGSPLHF; CDR3 DNA: TGCGCCAGCAGCCAAGAGCGAGGCTCACCCCTCCACTTT
J gene: TRBJ2-7; clone size: NA; V gene: TRBV15; D gene: TRBD2; CDR3 protein: CATSSASGDYEQYF; CDR3 DNA: TGTGCCACCAGCAGTGCTAGCGGAGACTACGAGCAGTACTTC
J gene: TRBJ1-2; clone size: NA; V gene: TRBV5-6; D gene: NA; CDR3 protein: CASSRPGLNYGYTF; CDR3 DNA: TGTGCCAGCAGTCGTCCGGGCCTTAACTATGGCTACACCTTC
J gene: TRBJ1-1; clone size: NA; V gene: TRBV29-1; D gene: NA; CDR3 protein: CSVVGTLNTEAFF; CDR3 DNA: TGCAGCGTTGTTGGGACATTGAACACTGAAGCTTTCTTT
J gene: TRBJ2-7; clone size: NA; V gene: TRBV5-4; D gene: NA; CDR3 protein: CASSLFLQKEQYF; CDR3 DNA: TGTGCCAGCAGCCTCTTTCTACAGAAGGAGCAGTACTTC
J gene: TRBJ2-5; clone size: NA; V gene: TRBV12-3/TRBV12-4; D gene: NA; CDR3 protein: CASSLNLGETQYF; CDR3 DNA: TGTGCCAGCAGTTTAAACCTGGGGGAGACCCAGTACTTC
J gene: TRBJ2-5; clone size: NA; V gene: TRBV5-4; D gene: NA; CDR3 protein: CASSLGLSQTETQYF; CDR3 DNA: TGTGCCAGCAGCTTGGGACTGTCTCAGACAGAGACCCAGTACTTC
J gene: TRBJ1-1; clone size: NA; V gene: TRBV5-1; D gene: NA; CDR3 protein: CASSLGDTEAFF; CDR3 DNA: TGCGCCAGCAGCTTGGGGGACACTGAAGCTTTCTTT
J gene: TRBJ2-2; clone size: NA; V gene: TRBV4-1; D gene: NA; CDR3 protein: CASSPPGQGGNTGELFF; CDR3 DNA: TGCGCCAGCAGCCCGCCGGGTCAGGGTGGGAACACCGGGGAGCTGTTTTTT
J gene: TRBJ1-3; clone size: NA; V gene: TRBV2; D gene: TRBD1; CDR3 protein: CASSETGVSGNTIYF; CDR3 DNA: TGTGCCAGCAGTGAGACAGGGGTGTCTGGAAACACCATATATTTT
J gene: TRBJ2-7; clone size: NA; V gene: TRBV25-1; D gene: NA; CDR3 protein: CASSESGVGYEQYF; CDR3 DNA: TGTGCCAGCAGTGAATCGGGAGTAGGGTACGAGCAGTACTTC
J gene: TRBJ2-2; clone size: NA; V gene: TRBV7-8; D gene: NA; CDR3 protein: CASSFSRTGELFF; CDR3 DNA: TGTGCCAGCAGCTTTAGTCGAACCGGGGAGCTGTTTTTT
J gene: TRBJ1-1; clone size: NA; V gene: TRBV6-5; D gene: NA; CDR3 protein: CASSYVGGRAFF; CDR3 DNA: TGTGCCAGCAGTTACGTAGGGGGGAGGGCTTTCTTT
J gene: TRBJ1-5; clone size: few; V gene: TRBV6-2/TRBV6-3; D gene: NA; CDR3 protein: CASSYSGRGNQPQHF; CDR3 DNA: TGTGCCAGCAGTTACTCAGGTAGAGGCAATCAGCCCCAGCATTTT
J gene: TRBJ2-3; clone size: NA; V gene: TRBV5-1; D gene: TRBD1; CDR3 protein: CASSPDRTSTDTQYF; CDR3 DNA: TGCGCCAGCAGCCCGGACAGGACTAGCACAGATACGCAGTATTTT
J gene: TRBJ2-1; clone size: few; V gene: TRBV11-1; D gene: TRBD1; CDR3 protein: CASSLLQGAKNEQFF; CDR3 DNA: TGTGCCAGCAGCTTACTACAGGGGGCGAAGAATGAGCAGTTCTTC
J gene: TRBJ1-1; clone size: NA; V gene: TRBV6-5; D gene: NA; CDR3 protein: CGCGVQGNTEAFF; CDR3 DNA: TGCGGGTGTGGGGTGCAGGGTAACACTGAAGCTTTCTTT
J gene: TRBJ2-6; clone size: NA; V gene: TRBV21-1; D gene: NA; CDR3 protein: CASSLRVSSGANVLTF; CDR3 DNA: TGTGCCAGCAGCTTAAGAGTGAGCTCTGGGGCCAACGTCCTGACTTTC
J gene: TRBJ1-1; clone size: NA; V gene: TRBV5-1; D gene: NA; CDR3 protein: CASSQRMNTEAFF; CDR3 DNA: TGCGCCAGCAGTCAACGGATGAACACTGAAGCTTTCTTT
J gene: TRBJ2-7; clone size: once; V gene: TRBV25-1; D gene: TRBD1; CDR3 protein: CASSEDRRSYEQYF; CDR3 DNA: TGTGCCAGCAGTGAGGACAGGCGCTCCTACGAGCAGTACTTC
J gene: TRBJ2-7; clone size: NA; V gene: TRBV25-1; D gene: NA; CDR3 protein: CASSRLGGSYEQYF; CDR3 DNA: TGTGCCAGCAGTCGGCTGGGGGGCTCCTACGAGCAGTACTTC
J gene: TRBJ1-1; clone size: NA; V gene: TRBV6-5; D gene: NA; CDR3 protein: CASRAPSSEAFF; CDR3 DNA: TGTGCCAGCCGGGCCCCCTCCTCTGAAGCTTTCTTT
J gene: TRBJ2-1; clone size: NA; V gene: TRBV6-4; D gene: NA; CDR3 protein: CASGSGNEQFF; CDR3 DNA: TGTGCCAGCGGGAGCGGTAATGAGCAGTTCTTC
J gene: TRBJ2-2; clone size: NA; V gene: TRBV28; D gene: TRBD1; CDR3 protein: CASSSSGQGRRFANTGELFF; CDR3 DNA: TGTGCCAGCAGTTCAAGCGGACAGGGGAGAAGGTTCGCGAACACCGGGGAGCTGTTTTTT
J gene: TRBJ1-2; clone size: NA; V gene: TRBV5-1; D gene: TRBD1; CDR3 protein: CASREDAGTGVYGYTF; CDR3 DNA: TGCGCCAGCAGAGAGGACGCCGGGACAGGTGTCTATGGCTACACCTTC
J gene: TRBJ1-2; clone size: NA; V gene: TRBV7-8; D gene: TRBD1; CDR3 protein: CASSLTGGRGYTF; CDR3 DNA: TGTGCCAGCAGCCTCACAGGGGGTCGTGGCTACACCTTC
J gene: TRBJ2-5; clone size: NA; V gene: TRBV5-6; D gene: NA; CDR3 protein: CASSLEGGQETQYF; CDR3 DNA: TGTGCCAGCAGCTTGGAGGGGGGTCAAGAGACCCAGTACTTC
J gene: TRBJ1-3; clone size: few; V gene: TRBV9; D gene: NA; CDR3 protein: CASSPSGGRTIYF; CDR3 DNA: TGTGCCAGCAGCCCCTCCGGGGGACGCACCATATATTTT
J gene: TRBJ2-3; clone size: NA; V gene: TRBV5-1; D gene: TRBD2; CDR3 protein: CASSPGTSGDTQYF; CDR3 DNA: TGCGCCAGCAGCCCCGGGACTAGCGGAGATACGCAGTATTTT
J gene: TRBJ2-5; clone size: NA; V gene: TRBV19; D gene: NA; CDR3 protein: CASSISLEETQYF; CDR3 DNA: TGTGCCAGTAGTATTAGTCTAGAGGAGACCCAGTACTTC
J gene: TRBJ2-2; clone size: NA; V gene: TRBV2; D gene: NA; CDR3 protein: CASMFSPKRKNTGELFF; CDR3 DNA: TGTGCCAGCATGTTTTCTCCGAAACGGAAGAACACCGGGGAGCTGTTTTTT
J gene: TRBJ2-5; clone size: NA; V gene: TRBV28; D gene: NA; CDR3 protein: CASSLGMGRGETQYF; CDR3 DNA: TGTGCCAGCAGTTTAGGGATGGGGCGCGGGGAGACCCAGTACTTC
J gene: TRBJ2-4; clone size: once; V gene: TRBV3-1/TRBV3-2; D gene: TRBD1; CDR3 protein: CASSQGGTVRNIQYF; CDR3 DNA: TGTGCCAGCAGCCAAGGGGGGACAGTCCGAAACATTCAGTACTTC
J gene: TRBJ1-1; clone size: NA; V gene: TRBV23-1; D gene: NA; CDR3 protein: CASRPKTVGQNTEAFF; CDR3 DNA: TGCGCCAGCAGACCCAAGACAGTCGGACAGAACACTGAAGCTTTCTTT
J gene: TRBJ2-7; clone size: NA; V gene: TRBV18; D gene: NA; CDR3 protein: CASSPPGPYEQYF; CDR3 DNA: TGTGCCAGCTCACCACCCGGGCCCTACGAGCAGTACTTC
J gene: TRBJ2-1; clone size: few; V gene: TRBV5-1; D gene: TRBD1; CDR3 protein: CASSLAPPGQGGADEQFF; CDR3 DNA: TGCGCCAGCAGCTTGGCCCCCCCGGGACAGGGCGGTGCAGATGAGCAGTTCTTC
J gene: TRBJ2-2; clone size: NA; V gene: TRBV2; D gene: NA; CDR3 protein: CASSPRRTDGELFF; CDR3 DNA: TGTGCCAGCAGTCCTCGTAGGACGGATGGGGAGCTGTTTTTT
J gene: TRBJ1-2; clone size: NA; V gene: TRBV28; D gene: NA; CDR3 protein: CASSLQGLGQLYGYTF; CDR3 DNA: TGTGCCAGCAGTTTACAGGGGCTAGGTCAACTCTATGGCTACACCTTC
J gene: TRBJ2-4; clone size: NA; V gene: TRBV27; D gene: NA; CDR3 protein: CASSLSAGELAKNIQYF; CDR3 DNA: TGTGCCAGCAGTTTATCCGCAGGTGAACTAGCCAAAAACATTCAGTACTTC
J gene: TRBJ2-7; clone size: NA; V gene: TRBV29-1; D gene: NA; CDR3 protein: CSVKKDGAYEQYF; CDR3 DNA: TGCAGCGTGAAAAAGGACGGGGCCTACGAGCAGTACTTC
J gene: TRBJ2-5; clone size: NA; V gene: TRBV3-1/TRBV3-2; D gene: NA; CDR3 protein: CASSQEGRDKETQYF; CDR3 DNA: TGTGCCAGCAGCCAAGAGGGACGGGATAAAGAGACCCAGTACTTC
J gene: TRBJ2-7; clone size: NA; V gene: TRBV11-2; D gene: NA; CDR3 protein: CASSWDGPYEQYF; CDR3 DNA: TGTGCCAGCAGCTGGGACGGGCCCTACGAGCAGTACTTC
J gene: TRBJ2-1; clone size: once; V gene: TRBV11-1; D gene: NA; CDR3 protein: CASSFRRGTYNEQFF; CDR3 DNA: TGTGCCAGCAGCTTCCGGCGGGGAACCTACAATGAGCAGTTCTTC
J gene: TRBJ1-5; clone size: NA; V gene: TRBV5-1; D gene: TRBD1; CDR3 protein: CASSFNGQDSNQPQHF; CDR3 DNA: TGCGCCAGCAGCTTCAACGGACAGGATTCCAATCAGCCCCAGCATTTT